Listed here is a single T cell receptor (beta chain). Its antigen is not yet known. No base-level quality is on record; no much larger clone is a single base apart. TCR CDR3 regions were amplified from genomic DNA by multiplex PCR using the deep immunoSEQ assay. Extracted genomic DNA from each cell subset was distributed evenly across all wells of several immunoSEQ 96-well plates, and each plate was treated as a replicate. For sorted subsets, each replicate PCR was loaded with roughly 0.2 ug genomic DNA, equivalent to 32,000 or so T cell genomes. Purified libraries were measured with a Qubit 3.0 fluorometer, size-checked on a Bioanalyzer 2100, and measured again with the KAPA Library Quantification kit. Every immunoSEQ 96-well plate was sequenced on a separate single-read 150-cycle Illumina NextSeq 550 flow cell. Per the source publication's procedure: The immunoSEQ output contained only junctional sequences without quality scores, so filtering could not match that applied to full-length reads. To assign V/J genes and CDR3, sequences were annotated against IMGT germline references using PyIR, a Python wrapper for IgBLAST v1.9. Any read was removed if the V/J assignment was weak (E-value above 1e-6), the CDR3 was missing, or the read contained stop codons, out-of-frame junctions, or ambiguous translated residues. V3J clonotypes were defined by identical inferred V gene, J gene, and CDR3 amino acid sequence. Percentage overlap between repertoires was calculated by dividing the number of shared unique clonotypes by the size of the smaller repertoire. Repertoire richness was assessed with RTK rarefaction, the Chao1 estimator, and Recon v2.1 estimates of unobserved clonotypes. Generation probabilities were computed with OLGA for all TCRbeta clonotypes obtained by the gDNA method from a handful of donors. TCRdb carries this immuneACCESS record with in-frame sequences only. Its versions omit some clonotypes, under half of them owing to an unresolved V gene in the studies checked, with the rest unexplained. V and J calls and clone size follow that table, whereas D and trimming were derived from the DNA. Counted in this sample were around 1.1 million clones; around 78% of them appeared once. The ten largest clonotypes hold 0.55% to 0.7% of the sample.

Sequences KGHSH (CDR1) and LQKENI (CDR2) are obtained from the germline V gene. Unmatched junction bases come to 5, with V trimmed by 6 bases and J by 0 bases. From the cysteine through the phenylalanine, the CDR3 covers 16 amino acids. Just CDR3 DNA is preserved here, 48 bases in frame from base 1. Healthy HIV-negative adults with no recently reported acute infections or vaccinations were included as donors. Every donor was a Caucasian adult living in Nashville, Tennessee, USA. Magnetic negative selection was used to enrich CD4+ T cells, after which naive cells were positively selected on CD45RA and the negative fraction became the memory subset. Blood was obtained by leukapheresis, after which PBMCs were separated by Ficoll-Histopaque density gradient centrifugation and cryopreserved in liquid nitrogen vapor phase. Analytical flow cytometry was used to check the purity and quantity of every magnetically sorted T cell population. Genomic DNA was isolated from every sorted fraction and measured by UV absorbance on a Nanodrop 2000c.

This entry comes from a study of shared clonotypes between healthy human individuals (TCRdb year 2020). Background on the whole study: Two women and a few men aged 18 to 49 years were included in the cohort. For each donor, CD4 naive and CD4 memory were each run on three plates, CD8 naive on two plates, and CD8 memory on one plate. Blood TCR repertoires of about five healthy adults were deeply sequenced to estimate repertoire size and the extent of clonotype sharing between individuals. Different laboratories and diverse techniques were used to prepare libraries and sequence TCR repertoires, to increase sequencing depth and limit assay-specific biases. Between about 0.85 and 9.5 billion PBMCs per donor were obtained by leukapheresis.

Broad study findings and their caveats: The genetic and exposure-history diversity represented was limited by the small number of donors. Compared with non-shared clonotypes, clonotypes shared by all four sorted-subset donors had higher generation probabilities. Estimated clonotype richness was generally larger for naive than for memory subsets. Based on pairwise subsampling, the degree of clonotype sharing among donors was expected to be affected by sequencing depth. Sharing across a handful of donors was observed for approximately 4.6% of naive CD4, 3.5% of naive CD8, 2% to 2.5% of memory CD4, and around 0.42% of memory CD8 clonotypes. Even with the large sequencing depth, rarefaction of the sorted-subset datasets indicated that sequencing was incomplete. Only blood was sampled, and tissue TCR repertoires likely differ from those in blood.

The sequence was collected from a man between 18 and 35 years old in good health. Some clones in this sample may be carry-over from other donors' samples. Sample: memory CD4+ T cells from PBMCs. The cell subset or site label, as the study defines it: CD45RA-negative fraction. The chain links TRBV18 with TRBJ2-6; the central 7 bases match TRBD1. The DNA sequence reads TGTGCCAGCTCCTCGACAGGGACCTCTGGGGCCAACGTCCTGACTTTC. Its protein product is CASSSTGTSGANVLTF.